One and the same sample provided the 16 T cell receptor beta chains below, sequenced in a study of tumor-infiltrating lymphocytes in localized non-small cell lung cancer. Using immunoSEQ multiplex PCR, the repertoire was profiled, and TCRdb retains in-frame clones only, with some absent. The table lists about 12,000 clones, 85% to 90% of them singletons. The sequencing sample was made of lung tumor tissue. The source of these receptors is a human donor with non-small cell lung cancer.

The chain combines TRBV9 with TRBJ2-1; 8 nucleotides align to TRBD2. The length of the CDR3 is 13 residues. CDR1 and CDR2 from the germline V gene are SGDLS and YYNGEE. Germline trimming cut 2 bases from V and 9 bases from J; bases unmatched to any gene: 4. The CDR3 region is CASSVGLEGEQFF. The CDR3 DNA is TGTGCCAGCAGCGTGGGACTAGAGGGTGAGCAGTTCTTC.

In its sample, this clone was seen once. V and J are TRBV27 and TRBJ1-1; D is ambiguous. Trimming removed 5 bases from V and 5 bases from J, with 18 bases in between. This CDR3 has 15 amino acids. CDR1 MNHEY and CDR2 SMNVEV come from the germline V gene (reference sequence). This CDR3 is CASSPNRQGITEAFF. In DNA, the CDR3 is TGTGCCAGCAGTCCAAACCGCCAAGGGATAACTGAAGCTTTCTTT.

The CDR3 sequence: CASSVGLVRNTEAFF. DNA for the CDR3: TGTGCCAGCAGCGTAGGATTAGTCAGGAACACTGAAGCTTTCTTT. The chain uses TRBV9 and TRBJ1-1, with no clear D. The CDR3 loop spans 15 amino acids. Germline CDR1 and CDR2: SGDLS and YYNGEE. V was cut by 0 bases and J by 1 base, with 10 bases left in between.

In its sample, this clone was seen once. V gene TRBV15 combines with J gene TRBJ2-7, with 10 bases identical to TRBD2. With V trimmed by 1 base and J by 7 bases, 7 bases remained unmatched. Germline V lookup: CDR1 LNHNV, CDR2 YYDKDF (reference sequence). This CDR3 region has 15 residues. The CDR3 spells CATSRGGLAVSEQYF. In DNA form, the CDR3 reads TGTGCCACCAGCAGAGGAGGACTAGCGGTTTCGGAGCAGTACTTC.

DNA for the CDR3: TGCAGCGTTGAGTCAGGGGGAGGTAAAGAGCAGTACTTC. As protein: CSVESGGGKEQYF. This rearrangement joins TRBV29-1 to TRBJ2-5; tentatively, D is TRBD1 (7 bases). V lost 3 bases and J 11 bases, leaving 19 bases between the germline ends. The length of the CDR3 is 13 residues. The germline V gene has CDR1 SQVTM and CDR2 ANQGSEA. Looking up the rest from reference TRBV29-1 and TRBJ2-5 gives the full variable domain: SAVISQKPSRDICQRGTSLTIQCQVDSQVTMMFWYRQQPGQSLTLIATANQGSEATYESGFVIDKFPISRPNLTFSTLTVSNMSPEDSSIYLCSVESGGGKEQYFGPGTRLLVL.

This chain connects TRBV7-9 to TRBJ2-5; D gene uncertain. V was pared by 1 base and J by 1 base, with 7 bases between. Per the germline V gene, CDR1 is SEHNR and CDR2 is FQNEAQ (reference sequence). CDR3 length equals 14 residues. The DNA of the CDR3 is TGTGCCAGCAGCTTAGGTGGCGGCCAAGAGACCCAGTACTTC. It is translated as CASSLGGGQETQYF.

The chain links TRBV28 to TRBJ1-1; 10 bases agree with TRBD1. The CDR3 runs to 16 residues. Looked up from germline, CDR1 is MDHEN and CDR2 is SYDVKM. The ends lost 4 bases at V and 8 bases at J; junction bases unmatched: 13. As DNA, the CDR3 is TGTGCCAGCAGTTCCCCCGGGACAGGGGTTGGGGCCGAAGCTTTCTTT. This translates into CASSSPGTGVGAEAFF.

This clone was seen a few times. J is TRBJ2-1 and V is TRBV14, with TRBD2 identical over 7 bases. V dropped 5 bases and J dropped 6; count of bases not matched to a gene: 10. The germline CDR1 and CDR2 sequences are SGHDN and FVKESK. This CDR3 region has 15 residues. As DNA, the CDR3 is TGTGCCAGCAGCGCCGGGGGGTCCTTTGTCAATGAGCAGTTCTTC. As protein: CASSAGGSFVNEQFF.

The chain combines TRBV6-5 with TRBJ2-7; TRBD2 matches at 9 bases. This CDR3 has 15 residues. V dropped 6 bases and J dropped 3; count of bases not matched to a gene: 9. Germline V gives CDR1 MNHEY, CDR2 SVGAGI. In DNA, the CDR3 is TGTGCCAGCAGCGTTAATAGCGGGAGTGGCTACGAGCAGTACTTC. It is translated as CASSVNSGSGYEQYF.

This clone counts as large. The rearrangement links TRBV19 to TRBJ1-2; D ambiguous. V was clipped by 9 bases and J by 1 base, with 12 bases between them. The germline V gene encodes CDR1 LNHDA and CDR2 SQIVND (reference sequence). This CDR3 contains 13 residues. CDR3 nucleotides: TGTGCCAGCGAACCGGGAATTAACTATGGCTACACCTTC. Amino acid sequence: CASEPGINYGYTF.

The chain carries TRBV28 and TRBJ1-5; D is possibly TRBD1 (5 bases). CDR3 length equals 18 residues. Trimming took off 0 bases at V and 3 bases at J, with 18 bases between the two ends. Germline CDR1 is MDHEN and CDR2 is SYDVKM. CDR3 in DNA: TGTGCCAGCAGTTTATGGGGATATGGAGGGGATGCCAATCAGCCCCAGCATTTT. It translates to CASSLWGYGGDANQPQHF.

This clone was observed a single time. This chain joins TRBV30 and TRBJ2-1, with 7 bases that match TRBD2. The CDR3 loop spans 15 amino acids. Germline V gene sequence: CDR1 GTSNPN, CDR2 SVGIG (reference sequence). J was trimmed by 2 bases and V by 4 bases; bases with no gene match: 8. CDR3 coding DNA: TGTGCCTGGAATCTCCGCGGGAGTCCCTACAATGAGCAGTTCTTC. This gives the protein CAWNLRGSPYNEQFF.

The J gene is TRBJ1-2, the V gene TRBV6-6; the D gene is possibly TRBD1 (6 bases). The germline CDR1 and CDR2 sequences are MNHNY and SVGAGI (reference sequence). The CDR3 sequence is 13 residues long. The germline V and J ends were trimmed by 6 bases and 8 bases, with 16 bases remaining between them. For the CDR3, the DNA is TGTGCCAGCAGCCGAAAGGGGGTTATCGGCTACACCTTC. Amino acid sequence: CASSRKGVIGYTF.

The V call is TRBV18, the J call TRBJ1-5, with TRBD1 matching over 8 bases. This CDR3 spans 14 amino acids. V lost 6 bases, J lost 8 bases, and 9 bases stayed unmatched. Germline V gene sequence: CDR1 KGHSH, CDR2 LQKENI. The CDR3 sequence is CASSPGQGQEPQHF. In nucleotides, the CDR3 is TGTGCCAGCTCTCCCGGACAGGGCCAAGAGCCCCAGCATTTT.

The V call is TRBV18, the J call TRBJ1-5, with 9 bases aligning to TRBD1. Germline V CDR1 and CDR2: KGHSH, LQKENI. V lost 6 bases and J lost 0; bases outside the gene matches: 12. This CDR3 region has 18 residues. The CDR3: CASSSGQGSHYSNQPQHF. CDR3 nucleotide sequence: TGTGCCAGCTCCTCGGGACAGGGTTCCCACTATAGCAATCAGCCCCAGCATTTT.

This chain links TRBV7-9 with TRBJ2-1; tentative D call: TRBD1 (5 bases). The CDR3 loop spans 15 amino acids. V was pared by 6 bases and J by 4 bases, with 16 bases between. The germline gives CDR1 SEHNR, CDR2 FQNEAQ (reference sequence). The CDR3 DNA is TGTGCCAGCAGTAACCTGGGGCTTAATTACAATGAGCAGTTCTTC. This gives the protein CASSNLGLNYNEQFF.